The T cell receptor (beta chain) under discussion was sequenced for a study of T-cell reconstitution after alpha-beta-depleted transplantation in children. This clonotype showed up many times. Unique molecular identifiers were incorporated during preparation of the TCRbeta library. TCRdb re-called the PCR reads with MiXCR, one entry per CDR3 protein. Counted here are 600,000 to 700,000 distinct CDR3 sequences, about 12% occurring once; the ten biggest clones make up 0.65% to 0.9%. Sequenced material: PBMCs, taken before TCRalphabeta/CD19-depleted stem cell transplant. This receptor was taken from a girl aged 2-9 years with congenital amegakaryocytic thrombocytopenia, due to receive a stem cell transplant.

The CDR3 coding sequence is TGTGCCAGCAGCTTAAGGTGGGTTGACGCCAACCAGCAGTACTTC. The encoded protein is CASSLRWVDANQQYF. The chain links TRBV7-8 to TRBJ2-7; no clear D. CDR1 is SGHVS and CDR2 is FQNEAQ in the germline V gene. V lost 2 bases to trimming and J lost 8 bases, with 19 bases between them. The CDR3 loop spans 15 amino acids.